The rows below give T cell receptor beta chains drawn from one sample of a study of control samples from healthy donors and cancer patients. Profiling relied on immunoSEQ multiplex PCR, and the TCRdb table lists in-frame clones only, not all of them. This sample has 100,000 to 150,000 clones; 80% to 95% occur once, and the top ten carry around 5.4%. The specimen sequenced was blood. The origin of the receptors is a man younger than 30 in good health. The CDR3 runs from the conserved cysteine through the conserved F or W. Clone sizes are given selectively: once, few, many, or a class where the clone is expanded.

cdr3_aa: CASSVDGVSYNEQFF; clone_size: .; j_call: TRBJ2-1; v_call: TRBV9; cdr3_length: 15
cdr3_aa: CASSQDSQLLYGYTF; clone_size: .; j_call: TRBJ1-2; v_call: TRBV3-1/TRBV3-2; cdr3_length: 15
cdr3_aa: CASETGQDVKLFF; clone_size: .; j_call: TRBJ1-4; v_call: TRBV6-6; cdr3_length: 13
cdr3_aa: CASSAGQNNQPQHF; clone_size: .; j_call: TRBJ1-5; v_call: TRBV9; cdr3_length: 14
cdr3_aa: CASRDRDEGTDTQYF; clone_size: .; j_call: TRBJ2-3; v_call: TRBV7-2; cdr3_length: 15
cdr3_aa: CASSLGPGNYGYTF; clone_size: .; j_call: TRBJ1-2; v_call: TRBV7-9; cdr3_length: 14
cdr3_aa: CASSEDSGHQNTEAFF; clone_size: once; j_call: TRBJ1-1; v_call: TRBV7-2; cdr3_length: 16
cdr3_aa: CASTLTGELFF; clone_size: .; j_call: TRBJ2-2; v_call: TRBV12-3/TRBV12-4; cdr3_length: 11
cdr3_aa: CASSLLGGQGYGYTF; clone_size: .; j_call: TRBJ1-2; v_call: TRBV6-6; cdr3_length: 15
cdr3_aa: CASGPGAYNEQFF; clone_size: .; j_call: TRBJ2-1; v_call: TRBV12-3/TRBV12-4; cdr3_length: 13
cdr3_aa: CASSLDRGATGYTF; clone_size: once; j_call: TRBJ1-2; v_call: TRBV11-2; cdr3_length: 14
cdr3_aa: CASSFSRGGGNTIYF; clone_size: .; j_call: TRBJ1-3; v_call: TRBV28; cdr3_length: 15
cdr3_aa: CASSPDRYEQYF; clone_size: .; j_call: TRBJ2-7; v_call: TRBV5-1; cdr3_length: 12
cdr3_aa: CASSLTSNQPQHF; clone_size: .; j_call: TRBJ1-5; v_call: TRBV12-3/TRBV12-4; cdr3_length: 13
cdr3_aa: CASSLASGGATDTQYF; clone_size: .; j_call: TRBJ2-3; v_call: TRBV5-1; cdr3_length: 16
cdr3_aa: CASNLWGETQYF; clone_size: once; j_call: TRBJ2-5; v_call: TRBV3-1/TRBV3-2; cdr3_length: 12
cdr3_aa: CASSGEQGAGEQYF; clone_size: .; j_call: TRBJ2-7; v_call: TRBV3-1/TRBV3-2; cdr3_length: 14
cdr3_aa: CASSQVWFQRGETKNIQYF; clone_size: .; j_call: TRBJ2-4; v_call: TRBV3-1/TRBV3-2; cdr3_length: 19
cdr3_aa: CASSQVGSNRGRGNTEAFF; clone_size: .; j_call: TRBJ1-1; v_call: TRBV4-2; cdr3_length: 19
cdr3_aa: CASTSGTGTEKLFF; clone_size: few; j_call: TRBJ1-4; v_call: TRBV2; cdr3_length: 14
cdr3_aa: CASSLFSLSGGTYNEQFF; clone_size: once; j_call: TRBJ2-1; v_call: TRBV7-9; cdr3_length: 18
cdr3_aa: CASSLRSTDTQYF; clone_size: once; j_call: TRBJ2-3; v_call: TRBV27; cdr3_length: 13